This note documents a single TCR beta chain sequence. Its antigen remains unknown. This record comes from a study of radiotherapy plus CTLA-4 blockade in lung cancer. The CDR3 is 16 amino acids. Germline V gene sequence: CDR1 LGHNA, CDR2 YNFKEQ. J gave up 4 bases and V 0 bases, and 2 bases lay outside the gene matches. TCRdb keeps only in-frame clones here, not all; method: immunoSEQ multiplex PCR. The sample carries around 77,000 clones, under 75% recorded once. Study results and caveats: Response, reportedly, was best predicted by interferon-beta along with early blood T cell clone dynamics.

This receptor was identified in a human donor with non-small cell lung cancer whose response to radiotherapy plus ipilimumab could not be evaluated. Sequenced here: peripheral blood, sampled from a patient treated with radiotherapy plus ipilimumab. The V gene is TRBV4-2, the J gene TRBJ2-7; 14 bases fit TRBD2. CDR3 nucleotides: TGTGCCAGCAGCCAAGAGGGACTAGCGGGAGTTTACGAGCAGTACTTC. Protein product: CASSQEGLAGVYEQYF.